The 7 T cell receptor beta chains presented below share a single source sample, sequenced in a study of blood T cell repertoires in COVID-19. Libraries were prepared by immunoSEQ multiplex PCR; TCRdb keeps only in-frame clonotypes and omits some of them. Among over 140,000 clones, around 73% were seen once, and the ten largest hold about 8.4%. Source material: peripheral blood. Source of these receptors: a woman aged 50 to 60 with active or convalescent COVID-19.

V is TRBV11-2 and J is TRBJ1-6; 10 bases align to TRBD1. V shed 5 bases and J 10 bases; nucleotides not matched to a gene: 5. There are 14 residues in the CDR3. The V gene's germline CDR1 is SGHAT and CDR2 FQNNGV. CDR3 amino acids: CASSPTGGLSPLHF. DNA of the CDR3: TGTGCCAGCAGCCCGACAGGGGGCTTATCACCCCTCCACTTT.

The chain is built from TRBV11-2 and TRBJ1-1; D call uncertain. With 5 bases removed from V and 0 bases from J, the gap between germline ends came to 13 bases. The V gene's germline CDR1 is SGHAT and CDR2 FQNNGV. This CDR3 contains 15 residues. The DNA for the CDR3 is TGTGCCAGCAGCCCCGGAGAGGGCTTGAACACTGAAGCTTTCTTT. Translating gives CASSPGEGLNTEAFF.

This clone was seen only a few times. The chain employs TRBV10-3 and TRBJ2-3; no clear D. Trimming shortened V by 7 bases and J by 1 base, and 12 bases separated the two germline ends. Germline V gene lookup returns CDR1 ENHRY and CDR2 SYGVKD. The CDR3 runs 14 residues. The CDR3 nucleotides read TGTGCCATCAACCTAGGAGCCGGCACAGATACGCAGTATTTT. It translates to CAINLGAGTDTQYF.

The chain combines TRBV7-6 with TRBJ1-1, with a tentative D call TRBD1 (6 bases). CDR3 length equals 19 residues. Germline CDR1 and CDR2: SGHVS and FNYEAQ. V lost 2 bases and J lost 3, with 25 bases in between. This chain's CDR3 is CASSLRPMGPGGQYTEAFF. The CDR3 DNA reads TGTGCCAGCAGCTTAAGGCCCATGGGGCCCGGGGGGCAATACACTGAAGCTTTCTTT.

V usage is TRBV6-5 and J usage is TRBJ1-6; D possibly corresponds to TRBD1 (6 bases). CDR1 is MNHEY, CDR2 SVGAGI, per germline. Trimming left V 6 bases short and J 9 bases short, with 12 bases between. The CDR3 spans 13 residues. This CDR3 reads CASRTGIGSPLHF. Written as DNA, the CDR3 is TGTGCCAGCAGAACAGGGATCGGTTCACCCCTCCACTTT.

This chain joins TRBV11-2 and TRBJ2-7; D gene ambiguous. The CDR3 contains 15 residues. Trimming removed 0 bases from V and 1 base from J, with 10 bases in between. From germline, CDR1 is SGHAT and CDR2 FQNNGV. The CDR3 sequence: CASSLDGHPSYEQYF. CDR3 bases: TGTGCCAGCAGCTTAGATGGCCACCCATCCTACGAGCAGTACTTC.

This chain uses TRBV12-5 with TRBJ1-2, with 8 bases lining up with TRBD1. Germline V gene sequence: CDR1 LGHNT, CDR2 FRNRAP. This CDR3 comprises 14 residues. The V and J ends lost 5 bases and 8 bases, in that order; junction bases with no gene match: 10. The CDR3: CASGKDRAVYGYTF. Here the CDR3 DNA reads TGTGCTAGTGGTAAGGACAGGGCGGTCTACGGCTACACCTTC.